A selection of T cell receptor beta chains follows, all from one sample in a study of blood T cell repertoires in COVID-19. TCRdb's table, derived via immunoSEQ multiplex PCR, lists solely in-frame clones and lacks some. The table records around 250,000 clones, around 84% of them present only once. Sequencing was carried out using PBMCs or T cells enriched from blood (not recorded which). These receptors came from a man aged 25-40 years with acute COVID-19. Each CDR3 is given with its conserved first and last residue. D genes are given only for firm matches. The size of a clone is reported for some rows only, either as once, few or many, or as a class for expanded clones.

DNA: TGTGCCTGGAACAGGGAACGCACAGATACGCAGTATTTT
CDR3: CAWNRERTDTQYF
D: .
V: TRBV30
J: TRBJ2-3
size: .

DNA: TGTGCCAGCAGCTCCGACAGGGAAGACAATCAGCCCCAGCATTTT
CDR3: CASSSDREDNQPQHF
D: TRBD1
V: TRBV7-9
J: TRBJ1-5
size: .

DNA: TGCGCCAGCAGCCAAGATACTAGGTCGATCGGGGAGCTGTTTTTT
CDR3: CASSQDTRSIGELFF
D: .
V: TRBV4-3
J: TRBJ2-2
size: .

DNA: TGTGCCAGTAGTATAGCAGGGTATAGCAATCAGCCCCAGCATTTT
CDR3: CASSIAGYSNQPQHF
D: .
V: TRBV19
J: TRBJ1-5
size: .

DNA: TGTGCCAGCAGCCCCCGCGGGGGCGGCTCTGAAGCTTTCTTT
CDR3: CASSPRGGGSEAFF
D: .
V: TRBV7-2
J: TRBJ1-1
size: .

DNA: TGTGCCAGCATTCTTCAGGGGGCGACTAATGGCTACACCTTC
CDR3: CASILQGATNGYTF
D: TRBD1
V: TRBV28
J: TRBJ1-2
size: .

DNA: TGTGCCTGGAGTCCCTTATACAATGAGCAGTTCTTC
CDR3: CAWSPLYNEQFF
D: .
V: TRBV30
J: TRBJ2-1
size: .

DNA: TGTGCCAGCAGTGAACAGGGACAGCTTTTCTACAATGAGCAGTTCTTC
CDR3: CASSEQGQLFYNEQFF
D: TRBD1
V: TRBV6-1
J: TRBJ2-1
size: .

DNA: TGTGCCAGTAGTCCGGGACTAGCGGGAGCGGGGGAGACCCAGTACTTC
CDR3: CASSPGLAGAGETQYF
D: TRBD2
V: TRBV19
J: TRBJ2-5
size: .

DNA: TGTGCCAGCAGCCAAGAGAAACAGGGTAGCACAGATACGCAGTATTTT
CDR3: CASSQEKQGSTDTQYF
D: .
V: TRBV4-2
J: TRBJ2-3
size: .

DNA: TGTGCCACCAGTGAATCTGGGGGAGGCTCCTACAATGAGCAGTTCTTC
CDR3: CATSESGGGSYNEQFF
D: .
V: TRBV24-1
J: TRBJ2-1
size: once

DNA: TGTGCCAGTAGTATCGGGACAGGGGGTTCACCCCTCCACTTT
CDR3: CASSIGTGGSPLHF
D: TRBD1
V: TRBV19
J: TRBJ1-6
size: once

DNA: TGTGCCAGCCTGGGCAGAAACAATGAGCAGTTCTTC
CDR3: CASLGRNNEQFF
D: .
V: TRBV6-4
J: TRBJ2-1
size: .

DNA: TGTGCCAGCAGCCCCCCGGGAGGAGCTAACTATGGCTACACCTTC
CDR3: CASSPPGGANYGYTF
D: .
V: TRBV28
J: TRBJ1-2
size: .

DNA: TGTGCCTGGCTTCCCGGGACAGGCCATTCCTATAATTCACCCCTCCACTTT
CDR3: CAWLPGTGHSYNSPLHF
D: TRBD1
V: TRBV30
J: TRBJ1-6
size: .

DNA: TGTGCCAGCAGCCAAGATCGGGGACTAGCGAGGAGCACAGATACGCAGTATTTT
CDR3: CASSQDRGLARSTDTQYF
D: TRBD2
V: TRBV3-1/TRBV3-2
J: TRBJ2-3
size: .

DNA: TGTGCCAGCAGCCAAGCAGCGGGCCTCGGGCAGCCCCAGCATTTT
CDR3: CASSQAAGLGQPQHF
D: .
V: TRBV3-1/TRBV3-2
J: TRBJ1-5
size: .

DNA: TGTGCCTGGAAGGTTCCGGGACAGGGTTATGAAAAACTGTTTTTT
CDR3: CAWKVPGQGYEKLFF
D: TRBD1
V: TRBV30
J: TRBJ1-4
size: once

DNA: TGTGCCAGCAGCCGAAAACAGGGGGCGCGAGAAAAACTGTTTTTT
CDR3: CASSRKQGAREKLFF
D: TRBD1
V: TRBV6-5
J: TRBJ1-4
size: .

DNA: TGTGCCAGCAGCCACCGACAGGGCACGCCCTACAATGAGCAGTTCTTC
CDR3: CASSHRQGTPYNEQFF
D: TRBD1
V: TRBV7-2
J: TRBJ2-1
size: .

DNA: TGTGCCAGTAGTAGAGACAGGGCAGATACGCAGTATTTT
CDR3: CASSRDRADTQYF
D: TRBD1
V: TRBV19
J: TRBJ2-3
size: .

DNA: TGTGCCAGCAGCTTTAGCGGGACCCAAGAGACCCAGTACTTC
CDR3: CASSFSGTQETQYF
D: TRBD2
V: TRBV5-4
J: TRBJ2-5
size: .

DNA: TGCAGCGTTGAATCAGGGGTCGGCACTGAAGCTTTCTTT
CDR3: CSVESGVGTEAFF
D: .
V: TRBV29-1
J: TRBJ1-1
size: .

DNA: TGTGCCAGCAGCCATCCAACCGACAAGAACACTGAAGCTTTCTTT
CDR3: CASSHPTDKNTEAFF
D: .
V: TRBV11-2
J: TRBJ1-1
size: once

DNA: TGCAGTGCTAGTTATTACATCCAGGGCGCTGAAGCTTTCTTT
CDR3: CSASYYIQGAEAFF
D: .
V: TRBV20-1
J: TRBJ1-1
size: .

DNA: TGTGCCTTGTCGGACAGGCGAGAGACCCAGTACTTC
CDR3: CALSDRRETQYF
D: TRBD1
V: TRBV30
J: TRBJ2-5
size: once

DNA: TGTGCCAGCAGAGTAGACTCGAGCGTGAACACCGGGGAGCTGTTTTTT
CDR3: CASRVDSSVNTGELFF
D: .
V: TRBV7-9
J: TRBJ2-2
size: .

DNA: TGCGCCAGCAGTCAAATAGAAAGGACAGGGGGCAATTCACCCCTCCACTTT
CDR3: CASSQIERTGGNSPLHF
D: TRBD1
V: TRBV23-1
J: TRBJ1-6
size: .

DNA: TGTGCCAGACCGGACAGGGACTATCAGCCCCAGCATTTT
CDR3: CARPDRDYQPQHF
D: TRBD1
V: TRBV19
J: TRBJ1-5
size: .

DNA: TGTGCCAGTAGTATCGGCGGGATTACTAGCACAGATACGCAGTATTTT
CDR3: CASSIGGITSTDTQYF
D: .
V: TRBV19
J: TRBJ2-3
size: .

DNA: TGTGCCAGCAGCTACTTCGAGAATAGCAATCAGCCCCAGCATTTT
CDR3: CASSYFENSNQPQHF
D: .
V: TRBV7-2
J: TRBJ1-5
size: .

DNA: TGTGCCATCAGTGCGGGGGGGGTTAACTATGGCTACACCTTC
CDR3: CAISAGGVNYGYTF
D: .
V: TRBV10-3
J: TRBJ1-2
size: .

DNA: TGTGCCAGCAGTCCTCAGGGGGAGGCCGGGGAGCTGTTTTTT
CDR3: CASSPQGEAGELFF
D: .
V: TRBV6-5
J: TRBJ2-2
size: .

DNA: TGTGCCAGTAGTCTCCGGGACAAAGCGTTCGGCTACACCTTC
CDR3: CASSLRDKAFGYTF
D: .
V: TRBV19
J: TRBJ1-2
size: .

DNA: TGTGCCTGGAGTGGTCAGAGAGGCAATGAGCAGTTCTTC
CDR3: CAWSGQRGNEQFF
D: .
V: TRBV30
J: TRBJ2-1
size: .

DNA: TGTGCCAGCAGTTTTGGACAGGGGAGCACCGGGGAGCTGTTTTTT
CDR3: CASSFGQGSTGELFF
D: TRBD1
V: TRBV6-5
J: TRBJ2-2
size: .

DNA: TGTGCCAGCAGCCGGTCGTCCGGGTCACAGGATCGGAAGGATGGCTACACCTTC
CDR3: CASSRSSGSQDRKDGYTF
D: .
V: TRBV5-1
J: TRBJ1-2
size: .

DNA: TGTGCCAGCAGCTTAGTTGCGGGAGATGAGCAGTTCTTC
CDR3: CASSLVAGDEQFF
D: TRBD2
V: TRBV11-1
J: TRBJ2-1
size: .

DNA: TGTGCCAGCAGCTTAGGTTCCCCCGACAGGAGCAAATATAATTCACCCCTCCACTTT
CDR3: CASSLGSPDRSKYNSPLHF
D: .
V: TRBV7-8
J: TRBJ1-6
size: .

DNA: TGTGCCAGTAGTCCCTGGACAGGGGCGACGTTCTTC
CDR3: CASSPWTGATFF
D: TRBD1
V: TRBV19
J: TRBJ2-1
size: .

DNA: TGTGCCAGCAGTGACTCGTCGGAGGGCAATGAGCAGTTCTTC
CDR3: CASSDSSEGNEQFF
D: .
V: TRBV6-4
J: TRBJ2-1
size: few

DNA: TGTGCCAGCAGCTTAGGACAGGGTTCAACTGAAGCTTTCTTT
CDR3: CASSLGQGSTEAFF
D: TRBD1
V: TRBV5-1
J: TRBJ1-1
size: .

DNA: TGTGCCAGCAGTTTAAGCAATGGAGGGGTGAACACCTTC
CDR3: CASSLSNGGVNTF
D: .
V: TRBV27
J: TRBJ1-2
size: .

DNA: TGTGCCAGCTCACCCGCGGGCGGGAACACTGAAGCTTTCTTT
CDR3: CASSPAGGNTEAFF
D: .
V: TRBV18
J: TRBJ1-1
size: few

DNA: TGTGCCAGCAGCTGGGGACAGGGGGCGGTTCCTGGTTCACCCCTCCACTTT
CDR3: CASSWGQGAVPGSPLHF
D: TRBD1
V: TRBV5-4
J: TRBJ1-6
size: .

DNA: TGTGCCAGCACCCCTAGCGGGAGATTTGACGGGGAGCTGTTTTTT
CDR3: CASTPSGRFDGELFF
D: TRBD2
V: TRBV9
J: TRBJ2-2
size: .

DNA: TGTGCCAGCAGTCCTCGGCGGGCCCAAAATGAAAAACTGTTTTTT
CDR3: CASSPRRAQNEKLFF
D: .
V: TRBV27
J: TRBJ1-4
size: once

DNA: TGTGCTAGTGGTTTGGGGGGGCGGTGGGGAGCTAACTATGGCTACACCTTC
CDR3: CASGLGGRWGANYGYTF
D: .
V: TRBV12-5
J: TRBJ1-2
size: .

DNA: TGTGCCAGCAGCCCCAGGGGCGACAACACCGGGGAGCTGTTTTTT
CDR3: CASSPRGDNTGELFF
D: .
V: TRBV7-2
J: TRBJ2-2
size: .

DNA: TGCAGCGTGTGGGTCGGGTTCAGCAATGAGCAGTTCTTC
CDR3: CSVWVGFSNEQFF
D: .
V: TRBV29-1
J: TRBJ2-1
size: .

DNA: TGCAGCGTCGTTCCGACAGGGGGCAGTACTGAAGCTTTCTTT
CDR3: CSVVPTGGSTEAFF
D: TRBD1
V: TRBV29-1
J: TRBJ1-1
size: .

DNA: TGTGCCAGCAGCTTCGGGACAGAAAGCTCTGGAAACACCATATATTTT
CDR3: CASSFGTESSGNTIYF
D: TRBD1
V: TRBV7-6
J: TRBJ1-3
size: once

DNA: TGTGCCAGCACCCTTTGGGAGGGTGGAGAGACCCAGTACTTC
CDR3: CASTLWEGGETQYF
D: TRBD2
V: TRBV6-5
J: TRBJ2-5
size: once

DNA: TGTGCCAGCACGGACAGGGGTCTACGTAATTCACCCCTCCACTTT
CDR3: CASTDRGLRNSPLHF
D: TRBD1
V: TRBV2
J: TRBJ1-6
size: .